The clone carrying this TCR beta chain has just a few counts. Trimming took 4 bases from V and 8 from J; bases not matched to a gene: 7. CDR3 length equals 13 residues. In germline, CDR1 is MNHNY, CDR2 SVGAGI (reference sequence). The source of the sample is a study of blood T cells in healthy people across ages. Next came a second PCR, run for about 7 to 12 cycles, which used a sample-barcoded 5' primer along with a J-beta primer mix. One entry per CDR3 protein, called by TCRdb with MiXCR from the 5' RACE reads. Of about 1.5 million distinct CDR3 sequences listed, approximately 43% are singletons. This clonotype was sampled from a woman under 30 in good health. What was sequenced was blood. The chain employs TRBV6-6 and TRBJ1-2; TRBD1 agrees at 7 bases. CDR3 loop: CASSLYPDRGYTF. The CDR3 DNA is TGTGCCAGCAGTTTATACCCGGACAGGGGCTACACCTTC.